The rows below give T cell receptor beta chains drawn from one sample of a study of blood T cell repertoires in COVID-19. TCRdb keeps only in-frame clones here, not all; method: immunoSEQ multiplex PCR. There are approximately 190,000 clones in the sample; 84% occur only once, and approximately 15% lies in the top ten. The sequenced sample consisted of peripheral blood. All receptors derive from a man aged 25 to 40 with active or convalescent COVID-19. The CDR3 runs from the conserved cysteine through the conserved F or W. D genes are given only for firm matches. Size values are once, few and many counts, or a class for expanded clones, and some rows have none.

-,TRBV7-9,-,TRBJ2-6,CASSPLGGANVLTF,TGTGCCAGCAGCCCCCTTGGCGGGGCCAACGTCCTGACTTTC
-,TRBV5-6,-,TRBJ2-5,CASLFGGFRSETQYF,TGTGCCAGCCTCTTTGGGGGGTTCCGGTCGGAGACCCAGTACTTC
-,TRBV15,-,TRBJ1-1,CATSRTGMNTEAFF,TGTGCCACCAGCAGGACAGGCATGAACACTGAAGCTTTCTTT
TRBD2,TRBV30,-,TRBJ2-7,CAWRGGTSPYEQYF,TGTGCCTGGAGGGGGGGGACTTCTCCCTACGAGCAGTACTTC
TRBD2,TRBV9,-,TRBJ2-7,CASSAGGLAGIGEQYF,TGTGCCAGCAGCGCCGGAGGACTAGCGGGGATAGGAGAGCAGTACTTC
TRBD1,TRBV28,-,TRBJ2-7,CASRSDRGQNEQYF,TGTGCCAGCAGGTCCGACAGGGGGCAAAACGAGCAGTACTTC
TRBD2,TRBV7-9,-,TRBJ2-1,CASNPPTSGRDNEQFF,TGTGCCAGCAATCCTCCGACTAGCGGGAGAGACAATGAGCAGTTCTTC
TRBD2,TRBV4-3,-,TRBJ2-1,CASSQDSGRSNEQFF,TGCGCCAGCAGCCAAGATAGCGGGAGATCCAATGAGCAGTTCTTC
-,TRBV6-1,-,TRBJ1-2,CASSEREIYGYTF,TGTGCCAGCAGTGAACGGGAGATCTATGGCTACACCTTC
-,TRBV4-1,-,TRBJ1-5,CASSKRDSRISNQPQHF,TGCGCCAGCAGCAAACGCGACAGCCGTATTAGCAATCAGCCCCAGCATTTT
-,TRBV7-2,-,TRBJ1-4,CASSSAPVEKLFF,TGTGCCAGCAGCTCTGCCCCGGTTGAAAAACTGTTTTTT
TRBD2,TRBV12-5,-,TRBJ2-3,CASVLLAPRTDTQYF,TGTGCTAGTGTGCTACTAGCGCCGAGGACAGATACGCAGTATTTT
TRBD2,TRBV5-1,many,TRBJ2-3,CASSFLAGVLDTQYF,TGCGCCAGCAGCTTTCTAGCGGGAGTCTTAGATACGCAGTATTTT
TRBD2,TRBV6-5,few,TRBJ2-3,CASSYGGGTSTYF,TGTGCCAGCAGTTACGGGGGGGGGACTAGCACGTATTTT
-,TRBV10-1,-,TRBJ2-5,CASSPRENAETQYF,TGCGCCAGCAGCCCCCGGGAGAACGCGGAGACCCAGTACTTC
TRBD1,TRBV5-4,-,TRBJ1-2,CASSKGWDSEWGYTF,TGTGCCAGCAGCAAGGGATGGGACAGCGAGTGGGGCTACACCTTC
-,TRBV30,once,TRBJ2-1,CAWSFGGSSYNEQFF,TGTGCCTGGAGCTTCGGAGGCAGCTCCTACAATGAGCAGTTCTTC
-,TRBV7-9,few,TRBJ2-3,CASSFGATGFTDTQYF,TGTGCCAGCAGCTTCGGAGCGACTGGATTCACAGATACGCAGTATTTT
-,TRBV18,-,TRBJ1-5,CASSQGQTDSNQPQHF,TGTGCCAGCTCACAAGGACAGACGGATAGCAATCAGCCCCAGCATTTT
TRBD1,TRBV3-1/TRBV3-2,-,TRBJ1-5,CAGSPDTGGNQPQHF,TGTGCCGGCAGCCCGGACACAGGGGGCAATCAGCCCCAGCATTTT
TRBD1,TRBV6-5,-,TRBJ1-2,CASGEGANYGYTF,TGTGCCAGCGGCGAGGGGGCGAACTATGGCTACACCTTC
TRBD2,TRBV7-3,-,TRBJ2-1,CASSDSTSGVYNEQFF,TGTGCCAGCAGCGACTCCACTAGCGGGGTATACAATGAGCAGTTCTTC
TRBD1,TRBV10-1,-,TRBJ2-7,CASSERDSSYEQYF,TGCGCCAGCAGTGAGAGGGACAGCTCCTACGAGCAGTACTTC
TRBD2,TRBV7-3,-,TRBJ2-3,CASSATSGVTDTQYF,TGTGCCAGCAGCGCGACTAGCGGGGTTACAGATACGCAGTATTTT
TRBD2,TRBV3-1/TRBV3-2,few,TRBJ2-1,CASSRQVSGTAYNEQFF,TGTGCCAGCAGCCGTCAGGTAAGCGGGACCGCCTACAATGAGCAGTTCTTC